A single sample is the source of the 2 T cell receptor beta chains below, sequenced in a study of technical replicates of blood from several donors. The repertoire was sequenced with immunoSEQ multiplex PCR; TCRdb's copy has only in-frame clones and lacks some. This sample has roughly 100,000 clones, with around 96% found just once. The sequenced material came from T cells isolated from PBMCs. These TCRs come from a human donor in good health.

V usage is TRBV9 and J usage is TRBJ2-7, with TRBD1 matching over 8 bases. The trim removed 5 bases at V and 1 base at J, leaving 11 bases unmatched. In germline, CDR1 is SGDLS, CDR2 YYNGEE. The CDR3 runs to 16 residues. For the CDR3, the DNA is TGTGCCAGCAGTGTCGATTTGGGACAGGCTTCCTACGAGCAGTACTTC. Its protein product is CASSVDLGQASYEQYF. The full variable domain, its missing parts supplied by reference TRBV9 and TRBJ2-7, is DSGVTQTPKHLITATGQRVTLRCSPRSGDLSVYWYQQSLDQGLQFLIQYYNGEERAKGNILERFSAQQFPDLHSELNLSSLELGDSALYFCASSVDLGQASYEQYFGPGTRLTVT.

The rearrangement joins TRBV19 to TRBJ2-4; D uncertain. CDR1 and CDR2 (germline): LNHDA, SQIVND (reference sequence). Trimming cost V 5 bases and J 0 bases, with 11 bases left between them. This CDR3 contains 15 residues. Here the CDR3 DNA reads TGTGCCAGTAGTGAGAGAATCATAGCCAAAAACATTCAGTACTTC. Encoded protein: CASSERIIAKNIQYF.